A single TCR beta chain is shown here with its context. The sample belongs to a study of T-cell memory formation after mild COVID-19. TCRalpha and TCRbeta libraries used 5'RACE with constant-segment primers and UMIs. MiXCR, applied by TCRdb to the 5' RACE reads, yields one record per CDR3 protein. The sample includes roughly 600,000 distinct CDR3 sequences, roughly 18% of them seen just once. The sample consisted of PBMCs or a T cell subset sorted from them (not recorded which). The origin of this receptor is an adult woman who had mild COVID-19 (a few samples of this study predate the infection). Cell type and time point are not known.

The CDR3 nucleotides read TGTGCCAGCAGCCACCTACAGGGGAACACTGAAGCTTTCTTT. It yields the protein CASSHLQGNTEAFF. The rearrangement uses TRBV3-1 and TRBJ1-1, with D perhaps TRBD1 (6 bases). V lost 3 bases and J 1 base, leaving 9 bases between the germline ends. CDR1 LGHDT and CDR2 YNNKEL come from the germline V gene (reference sequence). The CDR3 loop spans 14 amino acids.